The 13 T cell receptor beta chains below come from one sample, sequenced in a study of graft-versus-host responses after intestinal transplantation. Method: immunoSEQ multiplex PCR; TCRdb's copy keeps in-frame clones and lacks some. The table lists 150,000 or so clones, roughly 91% of them singletons. Their recognized antigens are unknown. Sequenced material: unstimulated CD4+ T cells sorted from spleen or lymph node cells, taken before intestinal transplant. These receptors came from a human donor who received an intestinal transplant.

This chain links TRBV19 with TRBJ1-2; TRBD1 matches at 10 bases. There are 16 residues in the CDR3. Germline CDR1 is LNHDA and CDR2 is SQIVND (reference sequence). V lost 5 bases and J lost 8; bases outside the gene matches: 14. The CDR3 reads CASSGSDRGQDRGYTF. The CDR3 DNA follows: TGTGCCAGTAGTGGGTCTGACAGGGGGCAGGATAGAGGCTACACCTTC.

The chain links TRBV7-8 to TRBJ2-5; 11 nucleotides align to TRBD2. Germline CDR1 SGHVS, CDR2 FQNEAQ. This CDR3 region has 16 residues. The V gene end was trimmed by 4 bases and the J gene end by 1 base; junction bases not matched to a gene: 5. The CDR3 bases are TGTGCCAGCAGCTCGATAGCGGGAGGGCCCCAAGAGACCCAGTACTTC. Amino acid sequence: CASSSIAGGPQETQYF. Together with reference TRBV7-8 and TRBJ2-5, the CDR3 gives the full variable domain: GAGVSQSPRYKVAKRGQDVALRCDPISGHVSLFWYQQALGQGPEFLTYFQNEAQLDKSGLPSDRFFAERPEGSVSTLKIQRTQQEDSAVYLCASSSIAGGPQETQYFGPGTRLLVL.

This chain connects TRBV4-1 to TRBJ1-2; 8 positions agree with TRBD1. The CDR3 runs to 14 residues. From germline, CDR1 is MGHRA and CDR2 YSYEKL. J gave up 9 bases and V 3 bases, and 9 bases lay outside the gene matches. The CDR3: CASSQPGDRRRYTF. The CDR3 coding sequence is TGCGCCAGCAGCCAGCCAGGGGACAGGCGGCGCTACACCTTC.

This clone was detected only once. V is TRBV11-2 and J is TRBJ2-7; D possibly uses TRBD1 or TRBD2 (5 bases each). Germline V gene data show CDR1 as SGHAT and CDR2 as FQNNGV. Trimming cost V 6 bases and J 2 bases, with 17 bases left between them. CDR3 length: 15 residues. This CDR3 reads CASRGRVEATYEQYF. As DNA, the CDR3 is TGTGCCAGCAGGGGACGAGTGGAGGCCACCTACGAGCAGTACTTC. The complete variable domain, with remaining parts taken from reference TRBV11-2 and TRBJ2-7, reads EAGVAQSPRYKIIEKRQSVAFWCNPISGHATLYWYQQILGQGPKLLIQFQNNGVVDDSQLPKDRFSAERLKGVDSTLKIQPAKLEDSAVYLCASRGRVEATYEQYFGPGTRLTVT.

The CDR3 coding sequence is TGTGCCAGCAGCGTAGGGGAGGGGGTTAACTATGGCTACACCTTC. It translates to CASSVGEGVNYGYTF. V and J are TRBV9 and TRBJ1-2; weak D call: TRBD1 (6 bases). Germline V gives CDR1 SGDLS, CDR2 YYNGEE. V shed 0 bases and J shed 1 base, with 10 bases lying between them. The CDR3 sequence is 15 residues long.

The rearrangement uses TRBV13 and TRBJ2-3, with a tentative D call TRBD2 (6 bases). CDR3 length equals 13 residues. V gave up 0 bases and J gave up 8 bases, with 9 bases separating them. Germline-derived CDR1 and CDR2 are PRHDT and FYEKMQ (reference sequence). Written as DNA, the CDR3 is TGTGCCAGCAGCTTAGGCCGGGGAGGTACGCAGTATTTT. It yields the protein CASSLGRGGTQYF.

The rearrangement links TRBV2 to TRBJ1-5; D is ambiguous. Germline-derived CDR1 and CDR2 are SNHLY and FYNNEI. V was clipped by 2 bases and J by 3 bases, with 11 bases between them. The CDR3 loop spans 15 amino acids. CDR3 coding DNA: TGTGCCAGCAGTGAAAACTCTTTCTACAATCAGCCCCAGCATTTT. Translating gives CASSENSFYNQPQHF. The variable domain in full, completed from reference TRBV2 and TRBJ1-5, reads EPEVTQTPSHQVTQMGQEVILRCVPISNHLYFYWYRQILGQKVEFLVSFYNNEISEKSEIFDDQFSVERPDGSNFTLKIRSTKLEDSAMYFCASSENSFYNQPQHFGDGTRLSIL.

This clone was detected only once. The chain has TRBV10-1 and TRBJ2-7; TRBD1 aligns across 10 bases. The trim removed 7 bases at V and 1 base at J, leaving 10 bases unmatched. CDR3 length: 16 residues. Germline V gene sequence: CDR1 WNHNN, CDR2 SYGVQD (reference sequence). This CDR3 is CASTLSGTGASYEQYF. In DNA, the CDR3 is TGCGCCAGCACCTTATCCGGGACAGGGGCTTCCTACGAGCAGTACTTC.

The chain employs TRBV10-3 and TRBJ1-6; D gene ambiguous. This CDR3 region has 16 residues. The germline V gene has CDR1 ENHRY and CDR2 SYGVKD. V lost 0 bases to trimming and J lost 0 bases, with 6 bases between them. The CDR3, as DNA: TGTGCCATCAGTGAGTCAACGAACTCCTATAATTCACCCCTCCACTTT. Protein sequence: CAISESTNSYNSPLHF.

The chain is built from TRBV19 and TRBJ2-1; D is unresolved. Per germline, CDR1 LNHDA and CDR2 SQIVND (reference sequence). This CDR3 has 13 amino acids. Trimming took off 6 bases at V and 2 bases at J, with 8 bases between the two ends. CDR3 DNA: TGTGCCAGTAGGGGTGGTCCCTACAATGAGCAGTTCTTC. Its protein is CASRGGPYNEQFF.

V is TRBV11-2 and J is TRBJ1-5; D is uncertain. CDR3 size: 13 residues. Germline V CDR1 and CDR2: SGHAT, FQNNGV. V was pared by 2 bases and J by 7 bases, with 9 bases between. CDR3 protein: CASSLSPEQPQHF. In nucleotides, the CDR3 is TGTGCCAGCAGCTTATCGCCGGAACAGCCCCAGCATTTT.

The chain links TRBV27 to TRBJ2-7, with 7 bases aligning to TRBD1. J gave up 2 bases and V 6 bases, and 7 bases lay outside the gene matches. The CDR3 contains 14 residues. The germline CDR1 and CDR2 sequences are MNHEY and SMNVEV (reference sequence). The CDR3 nucleotides are TGTGCCAGCAGGAGGGGGACAGCGACCTACGAGCAGTACTTC. It encodes CASRRGTATYEQYF.

The V gene is TRBV7-2, the J gene TRBJ2-3, with D perhaps TRBD2 (5 bases). Trimming left V 4 bases short and J 8 bases short, with 19 bases between. The CDR3 runs 15 residues. From germline, CDR1 is SGHTA and CDR2 FQGNSA. For the CDR3, the DNA is TGTGCCAGCAGCTCTTCGGGTCCAGCCGGGGTTACGCAGTATTTT. Translated, it gives CASSSSGPAGVTQYF.